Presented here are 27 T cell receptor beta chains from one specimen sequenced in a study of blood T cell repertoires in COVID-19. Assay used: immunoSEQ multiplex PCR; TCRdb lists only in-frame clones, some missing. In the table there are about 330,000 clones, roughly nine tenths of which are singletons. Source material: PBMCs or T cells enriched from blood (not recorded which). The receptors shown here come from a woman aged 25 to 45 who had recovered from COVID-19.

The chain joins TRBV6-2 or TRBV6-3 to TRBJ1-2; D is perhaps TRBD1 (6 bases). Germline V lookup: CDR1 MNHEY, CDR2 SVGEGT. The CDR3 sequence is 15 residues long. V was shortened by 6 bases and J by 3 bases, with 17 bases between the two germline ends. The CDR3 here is CASSPLTGYHYGYTF. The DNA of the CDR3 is TGTGCCAGCAGCCCCCTGACAGGATATCACTATGGCTACACCTTC.

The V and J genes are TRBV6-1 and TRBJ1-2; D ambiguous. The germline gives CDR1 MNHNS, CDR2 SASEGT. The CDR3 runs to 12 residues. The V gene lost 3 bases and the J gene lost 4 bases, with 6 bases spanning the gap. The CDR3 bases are TGTGCCAGCAGTGATGGGCCCTATGGCTACACCTTC. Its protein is CASSDGPYGYTF.

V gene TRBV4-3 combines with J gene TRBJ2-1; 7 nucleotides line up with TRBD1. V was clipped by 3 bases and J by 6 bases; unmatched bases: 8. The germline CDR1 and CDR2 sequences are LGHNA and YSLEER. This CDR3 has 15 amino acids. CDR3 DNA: TGCGCCAGCAGCCACGGAGCCGGGACAGTCAATGAGCAGTTCTTC. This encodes CASSHGAGTVNEQFF.

Here the CDR3 reads CASSYSSRGRVQGQYF. CDR3 DNA: TGTGCCAGCAGTTACTCGAGTCGGGGGAGGGTCCAAGGGCAGTACTTC. V gene TRBV6-5 combines with J gene TRBJ2-7, with 7 bases fitting TRBD2. The CDR3 has 16 residues. Germline V lookup: CDR1 MNHEY, CDR2 SVGAGI. The V gene end was trimmed by 0 bases and the J gene end by 9 bases; junction bases not matched to a gene: 14.

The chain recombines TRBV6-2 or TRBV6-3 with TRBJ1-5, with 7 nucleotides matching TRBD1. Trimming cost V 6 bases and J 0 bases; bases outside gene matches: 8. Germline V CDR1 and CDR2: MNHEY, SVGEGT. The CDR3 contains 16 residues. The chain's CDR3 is CASSPTGALSNQPQHF. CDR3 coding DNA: TGTGCCAGCAGCCCAACAGGGGCTCTTAGCAATCAGCCCCAGCATTTT.

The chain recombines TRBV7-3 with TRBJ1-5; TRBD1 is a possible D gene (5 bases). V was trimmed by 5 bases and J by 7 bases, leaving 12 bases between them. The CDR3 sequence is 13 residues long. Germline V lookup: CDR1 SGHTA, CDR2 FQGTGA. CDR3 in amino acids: CASSPTVRQPQHF. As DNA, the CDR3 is TGTGCCAGCAGCCCGACAGTCCGCCAGCCCCAGCATTTT.

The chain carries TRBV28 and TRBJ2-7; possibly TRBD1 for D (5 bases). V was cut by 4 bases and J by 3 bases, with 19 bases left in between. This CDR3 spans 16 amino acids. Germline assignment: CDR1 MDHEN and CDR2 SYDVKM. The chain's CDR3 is CASSSQHHRQNYEQYF. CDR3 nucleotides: TGTGCCAGCAGTTCCCAGCACCACAGACAGAACTACGAGCAGTACTTC.

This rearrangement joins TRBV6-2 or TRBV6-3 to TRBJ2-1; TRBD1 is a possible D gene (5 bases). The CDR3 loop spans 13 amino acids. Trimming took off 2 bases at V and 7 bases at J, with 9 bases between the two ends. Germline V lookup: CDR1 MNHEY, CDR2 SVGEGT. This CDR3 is CASSYRGSNEQFF. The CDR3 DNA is TGTGCCAGCAGTTACAGGGGTTCAAATGAGCAGTTCTTC.

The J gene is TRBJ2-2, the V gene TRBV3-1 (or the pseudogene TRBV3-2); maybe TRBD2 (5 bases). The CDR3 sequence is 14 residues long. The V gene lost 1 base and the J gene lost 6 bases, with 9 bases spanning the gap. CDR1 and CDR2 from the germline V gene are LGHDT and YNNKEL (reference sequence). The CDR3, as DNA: TGTGCCAGCAGCCAAGGGGCGGGTTCCGGGGAGCTGTTTTTT. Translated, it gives CASSQGAGSGELFF.

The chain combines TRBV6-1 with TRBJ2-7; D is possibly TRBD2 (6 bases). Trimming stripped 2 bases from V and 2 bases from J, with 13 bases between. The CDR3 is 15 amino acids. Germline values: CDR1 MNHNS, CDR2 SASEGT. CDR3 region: CASSEPPGRPYEQYF. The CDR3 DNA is TGTGCCAGCAGTGAACCGCCCGGGAGACCCTACGAGCAGTACTTC.

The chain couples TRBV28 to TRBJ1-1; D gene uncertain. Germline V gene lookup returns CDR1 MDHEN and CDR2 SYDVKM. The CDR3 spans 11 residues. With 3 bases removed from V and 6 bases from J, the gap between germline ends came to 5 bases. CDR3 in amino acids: CASSFLAEAFF. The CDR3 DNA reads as TGTGCCAGCAGTTTTCTCGCTGAAGCTTTCTTT.

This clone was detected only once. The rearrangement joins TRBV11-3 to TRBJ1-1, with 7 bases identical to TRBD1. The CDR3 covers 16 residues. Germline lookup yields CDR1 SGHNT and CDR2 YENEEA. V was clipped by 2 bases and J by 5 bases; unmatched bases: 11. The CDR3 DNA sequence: TGTGCCAGCAGCTTAACCTTATTGACAGGGTCTACTGAAGCTTTCTTT. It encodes CASSLTLLTGSTEAFF.

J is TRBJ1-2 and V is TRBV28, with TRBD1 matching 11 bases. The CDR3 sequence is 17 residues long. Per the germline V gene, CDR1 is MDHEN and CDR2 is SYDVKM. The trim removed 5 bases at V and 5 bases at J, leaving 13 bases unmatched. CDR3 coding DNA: TGTGCCAGCAGTGAAGGACAGGGGGCGGTTTTTTATTATGGCTACACCTTC. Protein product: CASSEGQGAVFYYGYTF.

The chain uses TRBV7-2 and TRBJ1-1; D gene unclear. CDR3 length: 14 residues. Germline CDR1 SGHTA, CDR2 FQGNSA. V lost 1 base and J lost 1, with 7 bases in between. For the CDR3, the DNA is TGTGCCAGCAGCTTAGTAGCCGCGAACACTGAAGCTTTCTTT. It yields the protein CASSLVAANTEAFF.

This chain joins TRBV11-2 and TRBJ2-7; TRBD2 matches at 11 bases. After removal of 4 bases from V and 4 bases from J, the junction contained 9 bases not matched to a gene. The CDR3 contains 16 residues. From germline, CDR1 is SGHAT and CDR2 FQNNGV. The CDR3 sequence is CASSSIAGGPVYEQYF. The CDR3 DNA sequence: TGTGCCAGCAGCTCGATAGCGGGAGGGCCGGTGTACGAGCAGTACTTC.

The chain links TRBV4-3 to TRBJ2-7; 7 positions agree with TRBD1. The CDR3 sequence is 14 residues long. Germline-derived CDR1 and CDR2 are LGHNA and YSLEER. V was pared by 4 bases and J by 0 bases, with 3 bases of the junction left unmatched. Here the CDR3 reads CASSPRTGSYEQYF. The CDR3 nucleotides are TGCGCCAGCAGCCCAAGGACAGGCTCCTACGAGCAGTACTTC.

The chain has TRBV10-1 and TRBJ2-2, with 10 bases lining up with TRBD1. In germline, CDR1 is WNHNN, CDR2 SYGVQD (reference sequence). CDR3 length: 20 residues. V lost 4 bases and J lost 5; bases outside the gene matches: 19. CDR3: CASSVGKSEETGGSTGELFF. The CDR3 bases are TGCGCCAGCAGTGTTGGAAAAAGTGAGGAGACAGGGGGCTCGACCGGGGAGCTGTTTTTT.

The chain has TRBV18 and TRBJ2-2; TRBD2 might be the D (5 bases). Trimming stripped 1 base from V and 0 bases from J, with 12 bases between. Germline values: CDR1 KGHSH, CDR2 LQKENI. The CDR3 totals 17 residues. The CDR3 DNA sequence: TGTGCCAGCTCACCACTCCGCGGACTCGCGAACACCGGGGAGCTGTTTTTT. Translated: CASSPLRGLANTGELFF.

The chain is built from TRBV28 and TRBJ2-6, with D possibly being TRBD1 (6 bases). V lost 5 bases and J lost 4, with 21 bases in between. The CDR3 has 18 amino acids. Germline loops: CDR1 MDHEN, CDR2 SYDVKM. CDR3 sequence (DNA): TGTGCCAGCAGTATCAGGACAGTCTTTGTAACCGGGGCCAACGTCCTGACTTTC. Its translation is CASSIRTVFVTGANVLTF. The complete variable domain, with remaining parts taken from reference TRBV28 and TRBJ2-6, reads DVKVTQSSRYLVKRTGEKVFLECVQDMDHENMFWYRQDPGLGLRLIYFSYDVKMKEKGDIPEGYSVSREKKERFSLILESASTNQTSMYLCASSIRTVFVTGANVLTFGAGSRLTVL.

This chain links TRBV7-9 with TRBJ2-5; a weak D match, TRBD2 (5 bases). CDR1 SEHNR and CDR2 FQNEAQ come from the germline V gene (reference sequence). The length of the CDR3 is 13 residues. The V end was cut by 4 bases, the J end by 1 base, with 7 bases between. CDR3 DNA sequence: TGTGCCAGCAGCTCCGGGGTCCAAGAGACCCAGTACTTC. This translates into CASSSGVQETQYF.

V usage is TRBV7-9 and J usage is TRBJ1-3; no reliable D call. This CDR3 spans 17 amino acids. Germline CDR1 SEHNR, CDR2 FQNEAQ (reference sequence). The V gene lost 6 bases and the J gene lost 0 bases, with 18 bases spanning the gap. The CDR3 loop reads CASSTKRGLSSGNTIYF. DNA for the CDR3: TGTGCCAGCAGTACAAAAAGAGGACTAAGCTCTGGAAACACCATATATTTT.

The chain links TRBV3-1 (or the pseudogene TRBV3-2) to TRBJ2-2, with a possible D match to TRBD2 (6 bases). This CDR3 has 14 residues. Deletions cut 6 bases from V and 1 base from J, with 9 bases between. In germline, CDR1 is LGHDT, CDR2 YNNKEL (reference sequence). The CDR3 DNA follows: TGTGCCAGCAGTGTGGGACTGAACACCGGGGAGCTGTTTTTT. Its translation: CASSVGLNTGELFF.

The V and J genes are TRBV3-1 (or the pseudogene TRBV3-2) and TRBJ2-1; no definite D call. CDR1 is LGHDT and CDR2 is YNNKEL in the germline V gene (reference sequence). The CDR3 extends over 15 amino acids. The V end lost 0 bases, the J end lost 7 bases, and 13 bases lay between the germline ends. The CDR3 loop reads CASSQDAGRLNEQFF. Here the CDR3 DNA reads TGTGCCAGCAGCCAAGACGCCGGAAGACTGAATGAGCAGTTCTTC.

DNA of the CDR3: TGTGCCAGCAGTTACTCCCAGTCCGGACTGTTCTACGAGCAGTACTTC. This encodes CASSYSQSGLFYEQYF. The chain recombines TRBV6-5 with TRBJ2-7; D is perhaps TRBD2 (5 bases). The CDR3 totals 16 residues. CDR1 and CDR2 (germline): MNHEY, SVGAGI. Trimming took 0 bases from V and 3 from J, leaving 15 bases between them.

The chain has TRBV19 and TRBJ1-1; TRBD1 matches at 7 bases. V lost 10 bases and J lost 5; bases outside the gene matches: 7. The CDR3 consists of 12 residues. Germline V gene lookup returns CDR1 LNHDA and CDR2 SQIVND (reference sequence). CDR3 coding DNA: TGTGCCACTAGACAGGGTTTAACTGAAGCTTTCTTT. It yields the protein CATRQGLTEAFF.

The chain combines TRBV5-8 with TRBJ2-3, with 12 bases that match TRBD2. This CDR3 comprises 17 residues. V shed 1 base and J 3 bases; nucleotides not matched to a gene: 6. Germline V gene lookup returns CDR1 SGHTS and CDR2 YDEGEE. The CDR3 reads CASSLSPTSGSTDTQYF. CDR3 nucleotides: TGTGCCAGCAGCTTGTCCCCGACTAGCGGGAGTACAGATACGCAGTATTTT.

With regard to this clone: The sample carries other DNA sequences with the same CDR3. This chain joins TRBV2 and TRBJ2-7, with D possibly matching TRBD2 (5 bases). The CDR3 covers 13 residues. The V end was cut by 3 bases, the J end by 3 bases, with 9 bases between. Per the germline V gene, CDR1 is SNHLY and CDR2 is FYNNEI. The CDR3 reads CASSESGNYEQYF. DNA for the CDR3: TGTGCCAGCAGTGAGTCCGGGAACTACGAGCAGTACTTC.